These 32 T cell receptor beta chains were sequenced from one sample in a study of prognosis after radiotherapy for stage I lung cancer. Genomic DNA was the source, and TCR beta CDR3 was amplified from it by two-round multiplex PCR. Gene-specific TRBV and TRBJ primers were used in PCR round one. MiXCR, run by TCRdb on the multiplex PCR reads, gives a single entry per CDR3 protein. The sample shows around 11,000 distinct CDR3 sequences, roughly half of them seen only once. Here the sequenced sample was PBMCs, taken before or after stereotactic body radiation therapy (not recorded which). The receptors originated from a donor of 50 years or more with non-small cell lung cancer.

The J gene is TRBJ2-7, the V gene TRBV28; 7 nucleotides agree with TRBD1. This CDR3 contains 12 residues. The V gene end was trimmed by 6 bases and the J gene end by 7 bases; junction bases not matched to a gene: 6. Germline values: CDR1 MDHEN, CDR2 SYDVKM. CDR3 protein: CASRPGGKEQYF. CDR3 sequence (DNA): TGTGCCAGCAGACCAGGGGGTAAGGAGCAGTACTTC.

The chain carries TRBV19 and TRBJ2-7; tentatively, D is TRBD1 or TRBD2 (5 bases each). V lost 5 bases and J lost 5, with 22 bases in between. The germline gives CDR1 LNHDA, CDR2 SQIVND (reference sequence). There are 16 residues in the CDR3. This CDR3 reads CASSAWLGPIGDEQYF. CDR3 DNA: TGTGCCAGTAGTGCCTGGTTGGGGCCAATCGGGGACGAGCAGTACTTC.

This clonotype has only a few counts. This could be a read error, since a much larger clone is one nucleotide away. The J gene is TRBJ2-5, the V gene TRBV9; TRBD2 aligns across 11 bases. Trimming cost V 9 bases and J 5 bases; bases outside gene matches: 12. The CDR3 extends over 15 amino acids. From germline, CDR1 is SGDLS and CDR2 YYNGEE. CDR3 sequence reads: CAIGRSGGGSETQYF. For the CDR3, the DNA is TGTGCCATCGGCCGTAGCGGGGGGGGTTCGGAGACCCAGTACTTC.

Comments on this clonotype: Given a far larger clone just one base away, this is likely a sequencing read error. The chain uses TRBV6-9 and TRBJ2-1, with D uncertain. CDR1 is MNHGY and CDR2 is SVAAGI in the germline V gene. This CDR3 has 14 amino acids. The V and J ends lost 6 bases and 3 bases respectively, with 12 bases between them. The CDR3 region has the DNA TGTGCCAGCAGCACCATGCTACTCTACAATGAGCAGTTCTTC. This encodes CASSTMLLYNEQFF.

The chain is built from TRBV20-1 and TRBJ2-7; D gene ambiguous. Germline loops: CDR1 DFQATT, CDR2 SNEGSKA (reference sequence). The CDR3 runs to 15 residues. The V end was cut by 0 bases, the J end by 3 bases, with 15 bases between. The CDR3 DNA reads as TGCAGTGCTAGAGATCTTGAGAAGGAACTCTACGAGCAGTACTTC. Translated: CSARDLEKELYEQYF.

This sequence joins TRBV6-4 and TRBJ2-1, with 9 bases that match TRBD1. Germline CDR1 reads MRHNA; CDR2 reads SNTAGT. V was pared by 5 bases and J by 6 bases, with 5 bases of the junction left unmatched. The CDR3 is 14 residues long. The DNA for the CDR3 is TGTGCCAGCAGTTCCGGGACAGGGTTCAATGAGCAGTTCTTC. Translated, it gives CASSSGTGFNEQFF.

This chain links TRBV7-2 with TRBJ2-7, with TRBD1 as a possible D gene (6 bases). V was trimmed by 8 bases and J by 10 bases, leaving 24 bases between them. In germline, CDR1 is SGHTA, CDR2 FQGNSA. This CDR3 contains 14 residues. The CDR3 loop reads CASGVAGTSPPQYF. The CDR3 coding sequence is TGTGCCAGCGGCGTTGCAGGGACATCTCCCCCTCAGTACTTC.

The chain has TRBV7-8 and TRBJ2-3; the match to TRBD2 covers 8 bases. CDR1 and CDR2 (germline): SGHVS, FQNEAQ. CDR3 length: 16 amino acids. With 3 bases clipped from V and 2 bases from J, the junction kept 7 bases outside the gene matches. The CDR3 nucleotides are TGTGCCAGCAGCTTTGGGGCGGGAGGTTACACAGATACGCAGTATTTT. Translated: CASSFGAGGYTDTQYF.

A few counts support this clonotype. A far larger clone is just one base off, so this is likely a read error. For the CDR3, the DNA is TGTGCCAGCAGTTACTCGAAAGGGGGGAAACTGGTTTTT. This sequence encodes CASSYSKGGKLVF. The V call is TRBV6-2 or TRBV6-3, the J call TRBJ1-4, with D perhaps TRBD1 (6 bases). Germline CDR1 is MNHEY and CDR2 is SVGEGT. CDR3 size: 13 residues.

In this sample, this clonotype turned up a few times. This chain connects TRBV3-1 to TRBJ2-7, with 7 nucleotides matching TRBD2. Germline CDR1 and CDR2: LGHDT and YNNKEL (reference sequence). The length of the CDR3 is 16 residues. J gave up 7 bases and V 4 bases, and 16 bases lay outside the gene matches. This CDR3 is CASSLGDFAGVGEQYF. The CDR3 DNA is TGTGCCAGCAGCCTAGGTGATTTCGCGGGAGTGGGGGAGCAGTACTTC.

Relative to its sample, this clonotype is medium-sized. The rearrangement joins TRBV28 to TRBJ1-2; maybe TRBD1 (5 bases). CDR1 is MDHEN and CDR2 is SYDVKM in the germline V gene. V gave up 5 bases and J gave up 8 bases, with 18 bases separating them. CDR3 length equals 14 residues. The CDR3 DNA follows: TGTGCCAGCAGTCCCGAGGACACTTTGAGCGGCTACACCTTC. Translating it yields CASSPEDTLSGYTF.

The chain has TRBV28 and TRBJ2-3; TRBD2 is a possible D gene (5 bases). The CDR3 has 14 residues. The germline CDR1 and CDR2 sequences are MDHEN and SYDVKM. V was cut by 5 bases and J by 4 bases, with 13 bases left in between. The CDR3: CASSPESSSDTQYF. The CDR3 DNA is TGTGCCAGCAGTCCCGAATCTAGCTCAGATACGCAGTATTTT.

Notes on this clonotype: Lacking the conserved final phenylalanine or tryptophan, this CDR3 likely reflects a read error. The V call is TRBV6-9, the J call TRBJ2-7; D not certain. Germline V CDR1 and CDR2: MNHGY, SVAAGI. The CDR3 runs 13 residues. V lost 3 bases and J 6 bases, leaving 12 bases between the germline ends. CDR3 in DNA: TGTGCCAGCAGTTACGTCGTACGGGCCGAGCAGTACTTA. As protein: CASSYVVRAEQYL.

Concerning this clonotype itself: This may be a read error: a much more frequent sequence differs by one nucleotide. The V call is TRBV19, the J call TRBJ1-6; perhaps TRBD1 as D (6 bases). Germline V gene lookup returns CDR1 LNHDA and CDR2 SQIVND (reference sequence). The CDR3 is 15 amino acids. This chain's CDR3 is CASSSSGAGNSPLNF. The CDR3, as DNA: TGTGCCAGTAGTTCTTCAGGGGCGGGTAATTCACCCCTCAACTTT. The full variable domain, rest sourced from reference TRBV19 and TRBJ1-6, is DGGITQSPKYLFRKEGQNVTLSCEQNLNHDAMYWYRQDPGQGLRLIYYSQIVNDFQKGDIAEGYSVSREKKESFPLTVTSAQKNPTAFYLCASSSSGAGNSPLNFGNGTRLTVT.

The chain has TRBV15 and TRBJ2-5; unclear D gene. Looked up from germline, CDR1 is LNHNV and CDR2 is YYDKDF (reference sequence). V was shortened by 0 bases and J by 5 bases, with 10 bases between the two germline ends. The CDR3 contains 14 residues. The CDR3 DNA is TGTGCCACCAGCAGAGATATAGGTACGGAGACCCAGTACTTC. Encoded protein: CATSRDIGTETQYF.

By its share, this clonotype is medium-sized. J is TRBJ1-2 and V is TRBV20-1; TRBD1 matches 8 bases. Looked up from germline, CDR1 is DFQATT and CDR2 is SNEGSKA (reference sequence). V dropped 0 bases and J dropped 3; count of bases not matched to a gene: 6. This CDR3 has 15 amino acids. This chain's CDR3 is CSARDQGAAHYGYTF. The CDR3 nucleotides are TGCAGTGCTAGAGATCAGGGGGCGGCCCACTATGGCTACACCTTC.

Written as DNA, the CDR3 is TGCAGTGCTACCGGGACTAGCGGAAAAAATGAGCAGTTCTTC. This encodes CSATGTSGKNEQFF. The V call is TRBV20-1, the J call TRBJ2-1, with 11 nucleotides matching TRBD2. Looked up from germline, CDR1 is DFQATT and CDR2 is SNEGSKA (reference sequence). With V trimmed by 4 bases and J by 7 bases, 6 bases remained unmatched. This CDR3 has 14 amino acids.

The CDR3 loop reads CASSEGAKETQYF. The CDR3 region has the DNA TGTGCCAGCAGCGAGGGGGCGAAAGAGACCCAGTACTTC. The genes are TRBV12-3 or TRBV12-4 and TRBJ2-5, with 7 bases identical to TRBD1. The CDR3 has 13 residues. V was pared by 6 bases and J by 3 bases, with 4 bases of the junction left unmatched.

This clonotype was counted ten times or more. The genes are TRBV4-3 and TRBJ2-4; TRBD2 agrees at 9 bases. CDR1 and CDR2 from the germline V gene are LGHNA and YSLEER. After removal of 5 bases from V and 6 bases from J, the junction contained 14 bases not matched to a gene. The CDR3 has 17 residues. The CDR3 loop is CASSSRAGGRAGNIQYF. CDR3 coding DNA: TGCGCCAGCAGCTCTCGCGCGGGCGGGAGGGCCGGAAACATTCAGTACTTC.

The rearrangement uses TRBV5-4 and TRBJ1-2, with a possible D match to TRBD1 (6 bases). Germline CDR1 is SGHNT and CDR2 is YYREEE (reference sequence). V dropped 7 bases and J dropped 8 bases, with 27 bases sitting between them. The CDR3 runs 16 residues. The chain's CDR3 is CASHIGNPLQTGGYTF. The CDR3 DNA reads as TGTGCCAGCCACATTGGGAATCCCCTTCAGACAGGCGGCTACACCTTC.

This clonotype is categorized as medium-sized. This chain uses TRBV9 with TRBJ2-3; weak D call: TRBD1 (5 bases). Trimming took 1 base from V and 1 from J, leaving 28 bases between them. The CDR3 extends over 21 amino acids. Per the germline V gene, CDR1 is SGDLS and CDR2 is YYNGEE. CDR3 amino acids: CASSVYTQRAGQPLGTDTQYF. CDR3 sequence (DNA): TGTGCCAGCAGCGTATACACACAACGGGCAGGACAACCGTTGGGCACAGATACGCAGTATTTT.

In this sample, this clonotype turned up once. This chain uses TRBV6-1 with TRBJ2-1, with unresolved D. The CDR3 loop spans 12 amino acids. The germline gives CDR1 MNHNS, CDR2 SASEGT. V was pared by 5 bases and J by 7 bases, with 9 bases between. The CDR3 protein is CASSTGVNEQFF. CDR3 bases: TGTGCCAGCAGTACTGGGGTTAATGAGCAGTTCTTC.

About this clonotype itself: This likely traces to a read error, being one base from a far larger clone. The chain links TRBV6-8 to TRBJ1-1; a weak D match, TRBD1 (5 bases). The CDR3 spans 13 residues. CDR1 is MNHGY, CDR2 SAAAGT, per germline. The CDR3 loop is CASSRQGGTESFF. The CDR3 bases are TGTGCCAGCAGCCGGCAGGGAGGGACTGAATCTTTCTTT.

This clonotype appeared many times. V and J are TRBV20-1 and TRBJ1-4, with D perhaps TRBD1 (5 bases). The CDR3 totals 14 residues. V lost 0 bases and J lost 7, with 12 bases in between. Germline V lookup: CDR1 DFQATT, CDR2 SNEGSKA (reference sequence). CDR3 residues: CSARDQGPAEKLFF. In DNA, the CDR3 is TGCAGTGCTAGAGATCAGGGACCGGCTGAAAAACTGTTTTTT.

The genes are TRBV5-1 and TRBJ2-6; 9 bases are a match to TRBD1. Germline CDR1 is SGHRS and CDR2 is YFSETQ. Trimming cost V 4 bases and J 0 bases; bases outside gene matches: 8. This CDR3 comprises 18 residues. This chain's CDR3 is CASSAGQGTFSGANVLTF. The CDR3 DNA reads as TGCGCCAGCAGCGCTGGACAGGGGACCTTCTCTGGGGCCAACGTCCTGACTTTC.

This sequence joins TRBV28 and TRBJ2-1, with D uncertain. This CDR3 comprises 18 residues. V gave up 1 base and J gave up 4 bases, with 20 bases separating them. Germline V CDR1 and CDR2: MDHEN, SYDVKM. The CDR3 is CASSLYLGPGLPYNEQFF. The CDR3 DNA reads TGTGCCAGCAGTTTATACCTTGGCCCCGGGCTCCCTTACAATGAGCAGTTCTTC.

The chain employs TRBV24-1 and TRBJ2-2, with D possibly matching TRBD1 (5 bases). Trimming pared 1 base from V and 6 bases from J, leaving 14 bases between. CDR1 is KGHDR, CDR2 SFDVKD, per germline. CDR3 length: 16 residues. The DNA for the CDR3 is TGTGCCACCAGTGATTTAACAGCAGGGCTGGCCGGGGAGCTGTTTTTT. Protein sequence: CATSDLTAGLAGELFF.

Remarks on this clonotype: A far larger clone is only one base removed, so a read error is likely. The rearrangement joins TRBV11-2 to TRBJ2-4; TRBD1 might be the D (6 bases). The last part of the DNA fits TRBJ2-1 better; the J call may be wrong. Germline V gives CDR1 SGHAT, CDR2 FQNNGV. This CDR3 spans 13 amino acids. The CDR3 loop is CASSTLRGNDQFF. The CDR3 DNA reads TGTGCCAGCAGCACCCTCAGGGGTAATGATCAGTTCTTC.

This clonotype came up many times. The chain recombines TRBV11-2 with TRBJ2-3; the match to TRBD2 covers 7 bases. CDR3 size: 15 residues. The germline V gene has CDR1 SGHAT and CDR2 FQNNGV. V trimming: 5 bases; J trimming: 0 bases; junction bases outside the gene matches: 5. The CDR3: CASSRGGSSTDTQYF. The CDR3 coding sequence is TGTGCCAGCAGCCGGGGAGGGAGTAGCACAGATACGCAGTATTTT.

This clonotype is judged medium-sized. The chain joins TRBV25-1 to TRBJ1-2; 8 nucleotides align to TRBD1. The CDR3 extends over 16 amino acids. Germline V gene sequence: CDR1 MGHDK, CDR2 SYGVNS. V gave up 3 bases and J gave up 3 bases; unmatched junction bases: 9. The CDR3 is CASSDGTGLLYYGYTF. CDR3 sequence (DNA): TGTGCCAGCAGTGACGGGACAGGCCTCCTCTACTATGGCTACACCTTC.

V gene TRBV7-9 combines with J gene TRBJ2-5; TRBD2 aligns across 8 bases. The germline gives CDR1 SEHNR, CDR2 FQNEAQ (reference sequence). The CDR3 extends over 16 amino acids. J gave up 3 bases and V 2 bases, and 8 bases lay outside the gene matches. CDR3 protein: CASSLFSGSFEETQYF. The CDR3 nucleotides are TGTGCCAGCAGCTTATTCAGCGGGAGTTTTGAAGAGACCCAGTACTTC.

The chain couples TRBV7-9 to TRBJ1-2; D is uncertain. CDR1 SEHNR and CDR2 FQNEAQ come from the germline V gene (reference sequence). The CDR3 is 13 amino acids. V lost 2 bases and J lost 2, with 6 bases in between. CDR3 in DNA: TGTGCCAGCAGCTTACAGGAAAACTATGGCTACACCTTC. Its translation is CASSLQENYGYTF.